These 15 T cell receptor beta chains originate from one sample sequenced in a study of spatial heterogeneity in lung cancer. Regarding the study as a whole: Tumor mutation count correlated with how many alpha and beta TCRs expanded intratumorally.

Time point defined: sample taken at primary tumor resection. Antigens for these TCRs are unknown. Each CDR3 protein gets one entry after TCRdb re-called the 5' RACE reads with MiXCR. The table has about 4,200 distinct CDR3 sequences, 5.5% to 7% seen once. The sample in question was lung tumor tissue, obtained at surgery. The source is a male donor with early-stage non-small cell lung cancer.

This clonotype qualifies as medium-sized. The chain couples TRBV20-1 to TRBJ1-2, with no clear D. The CDR3 runs to 14 residues. V lost 3 bases, J lost 6 bases, and 17 bases lay in between. Germline CDR1 reads DFQATT; CDR2 reads SNEGSKA (reference sequence). This chain's CDR3 is CSASFPAGGDGYTF. The CDR3 bases are TGCAGTGCTAGCTTCCCGGCGGGTGGGGATGGCTACACCTTC.

The chain joins TRBV14 to TRBJ2-1; a possible D gene is TRBD2 (5 bases). The CDR3 consists of 13 residues. V lost 4 bases to trimming and J lost 14 bases, with 18 bases between them. CDR1 is SGHDN and CDR2 is FVKESK in the germline V gene. DNA for the CDR3: TGTGCCAGCAGCCTACTCCCTGGCCGAGGGAAGTTCTTC. Translating it yields CASSLLPGRGKFF.

Many counts were recorded for this clonotype. This chain connects TRBV7-9 to TRBJ1-4; maybe TRBD1 (5 bases). Trimming cost V 5 bases and J 4 bases, with 26 bases left between them. CDR1 and CDR2 (germline): SEHNR, FQNEAQ (reference sequence). This CDR3 region has 19 residues. CDR3 nucleotides: TGTGCCAGCAGCCGAAGACATGGGACGACCGATCTTTATAATGAAAAACTGTTTTTT. This gives the protein CASSRRHGTTDLYNEKLFF.

The table lists this clonotype with many counts. V gene TRBV27 combines with J gene TRBJ2-2, with 10 bases fitting TRBD1. The CDR3 sequence is 15 residues long. CDR1 MNHEY and CDR2 SMNVEV come from the germline V gene (reference sequence). The V segment lost 10 bases and the J segment 6 bases; nucleotides outside the gene matches: 11. This chain's CDR3 is CATLRTGGAAGELFF. The CDR3 DNA sequence: TGTGCCACCCTCCGGACAGGGGGAGCGGCCGGGGAGCTGTTTTTT.

This clonotype ranks as medium-sized. This sequence joins TRBV28 and TRBJ1-2; the D is unclear. V was trimmed by 6 bases and J by 0 bases, leaving 5 bases between them. Germline CDR1 and CDR2: MDHEN and SYDVKM. CDR3 size: 12 residues. Written as DNA, the CDR3 is TGTGCCAGCAGGGACTCTAACTATGGCTACACCTTC. Amino acid sequence: CASRDSNYGYTF.

By share, this clonotype ranks as large. The rearrangement joins TRBV4-2 to TRBJ1-1; D is undetermined. The V end lost 0 bases, the J end lost 4 bases, and 12 bases lay between the germline ends. Germline loops: CDR1 LGHNA, CDR2 YNFKEQ. This CDR3 comprises 15 residues. In DNA, the CDR3 is TGTGCCAGCAGCCAAGATTCAGCGGTGGGCACTGAAGCTTTCTTT. Its translation is CASSQDSAVGTEAFF.

By share, this clonotype counts as medium-sized. V gene TRBV29-1 combines with J gene TRBJ2-7, with D perhaps TRBD2 (6 bases). V was trimmed by 7 bases and J by 5 bases, leaving 15 bases between them. The CDR3 runs 12 residues. Germline assignment: CDR1 SQVTM and CDR2 ANQGSEA. The CDR3 nucleotides are TGCAGCGCCGGAGGAGGGTATGACGAGCAGTACTTC. It is translated as CSAGGGYDEQYF.

The J gene is TRBJ1-6, the V gene TRBV6-6; 8 bases agree with TRBD1. V dropped 2 bases and J dropped 0; count of bases not matched to a gene: 3. The CDR3 consists of 17 residues. The germline V gene has CDR1 MNHNY and CDR2 SVGAGI (reference sequence). The CDR3 region is CASSYGTGGSYNSPLHF. Written as DNA, the CDR3 is TGTGCCAGCAGTTACGGAACAGGGGGCTCCTATAATTCACCCCTCCACTTT.

In its sample, this clonotype is medium-sized. The genes are TRBV27 and TRBJ2-2; D is perhaps TRBD2 (5 bases). V gave up 4 bases and J gave up 6 bases, with 18 bases separating them. The CDR3 sequence is 16 residues long. Germline CDR1 MNHEY, CDR2 SMNVEV (reference sequence). CDR3 sequence (DNA): TGTGCCAGCAGTTGGCAGAGGGAAGTCGGTGCCGGGGAGCTGTTTTTT. Translated: CASSWQREVGAGELFF.

This clonotype was found many times. V and J are TRBV7-2 and TRBJ1-2; D not resolved. Trimming shortened V by 1 base and J by 3 bases, and 12 bases separated the two germline ends. The germline V gene has CDR1 SGHTA and CDR2 FQGNSA. The CDR3 extends over 15 amino acids. In DNA, the CDR3 is TGTGCCAGCAGCTTAGTGTCGGCAGAATACTATGGCTACACCTTC. It is translated as CASSLVSAEYYGYTF.

This clonotype is labeled as medium-sized. The V gene is TRBV5-6, the J gene TRBJ1-5; TRBD1 matches at 7 bases. The germline CDR1 and CDR2 sequences are SGHDT and YYEEEE. This CDR3 spans 14 amino acids. V gave up 2 bases and J gave up 7 bases; unmatched junction bases: 6. Written as DNA, the CDR3 is TGTGCCAGCAGCTTCCGACAGGGAGGGCAGCCCCAGCATTTT. This sequence encodes CASSFRQGGQPQHF.

In its sample, this clonotype ranks as medium-sized (0.01 to 0.1%). The V gene is TRBV5-6, the J gene TRBJ2-1; D not resolved. The V gene's germline CDR1 is SGHDT and CDR2 YYEEEE. This CDR3 has 14 amino acids. The V gene lost 0 bases and the J gene lost 8 bases, with 12 bases spanning the gap. For the CDR3, the DNA is TGTGCCAGCAGCTTGGGTGGCCCCCGGGATGAGCAGTTCTTC. It translates to CASSLGGPRDEQFF.

The gene calls are TRBV7-2 and TRBJ2-2; D might be TRBD2 (5 bases). Trimming cost V 7 bases and J 2 bases, with 17 bases left between them. This CDR3 spans 16 amino acids. Germline CDR1 is SGHTA and CDR2 is FQGNSA. The CDR3 region is CASIKAGIPNTGELFF. For the CDR3, the DNA is TGTGCCAGCATCAAAGCCGGGATACCTAACACCGGGGAGCTGTTTTTT.

By share, this clonotype counts as medium-sized (0.01 to 0.1%). The chain has TRBV6-4 and TRBJ1-1, with D unclear. CDR3 length: 13 residues. Per germline, CDR1 MRHNA and CDR2 SNTAGT. V shed 6 bases and J shed 2 bases, with 10 bases lying between them. The CDR3 protein is CASRRGVNTEAFF. In nucleotides, the CDR3 is TGTGCCAGCAGGAGAGGAGTCAACACTGAAGCTTTCTTT.

This clonotype is medium-sized (0.01 to 0.1%) within its sample. J is TRBJ1-1 and V is TRBV25-1, with D possibly being TRBD1 (5 bases). Germline-derived CDR1 and CDR2 are MGHDK and SYGVNS. The V end was cut by 4 bases, the J end by 8 bases, with 17 bases between. CDR3 length equals 14 residues. This chain's CDR3 is CASSVWEGMGEAFF. CDR3 coding DNA: TGTGCCAGCAGTGTCTGGGAGGGGATGGGAGAAGCTTTCTTT.